Described below is a single T cell receptor (beta chain) sequence and its context. The antigen remains unidentified. With V trimmed by 9 bases and J by 2 bases, 7 bases remained unmatched. The CDR3 totals 14 residues. The V gene's germline CDR1 is MNHNS and CDR2 SASEGT. As TCR cDNA was made by 5'RACE template switching, a universal primer site and UMIs were added. Each CDR3 protein is one row after TCRdb ran MiXCR on the 5' RACE reads. The sample includes roughly 320,000 distinct CDR3 sequences, around a tenth of them seen just once. The data stem from a study of T cells after yellow fever vaccination. Findings and limits, study-wide: Reappearing after the booster were most of the clones from primary vaccination (roughly 96% CD4, 88% CD8).

The receptor was isolated from a young man who received the YFV17D yellow fever vaccine. This rearrangement joins TRBV6-1 to TRBJ2-3; TRBD2 agrees at 8 bases. This material consisted of CD4+ T cells sorted from PBMCs, taken 45 days after the yellow fever booster vaccination. CDR3 sequence (DNA): TGTGCCAGTGACTTAGCGGGGAACACAGATACGCAGTATTTT. This translates into CASDLAGNTDTQYF.